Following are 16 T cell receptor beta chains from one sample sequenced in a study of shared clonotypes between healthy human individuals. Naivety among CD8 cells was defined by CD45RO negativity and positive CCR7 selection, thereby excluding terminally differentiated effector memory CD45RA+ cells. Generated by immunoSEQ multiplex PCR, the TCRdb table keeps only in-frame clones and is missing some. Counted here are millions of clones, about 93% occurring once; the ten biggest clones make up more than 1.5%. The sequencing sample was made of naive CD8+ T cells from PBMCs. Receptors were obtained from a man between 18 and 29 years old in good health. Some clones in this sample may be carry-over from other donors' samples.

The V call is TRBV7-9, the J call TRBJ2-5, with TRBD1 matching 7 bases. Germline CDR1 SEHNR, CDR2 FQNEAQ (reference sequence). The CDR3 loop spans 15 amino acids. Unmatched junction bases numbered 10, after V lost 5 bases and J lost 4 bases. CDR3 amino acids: CASSHRDSGIETQYF. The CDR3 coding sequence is TGTGCCAGCAGCCATCGGGACAGCGGAATAGAGACCCAGTACTTC.

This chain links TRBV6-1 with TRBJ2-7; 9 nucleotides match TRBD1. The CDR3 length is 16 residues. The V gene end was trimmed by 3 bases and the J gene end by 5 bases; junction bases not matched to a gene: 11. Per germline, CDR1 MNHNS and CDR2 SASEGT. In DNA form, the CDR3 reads TGTGCCAGCAGTGATGCTCGGGGACAGGGAGTTCACGAGCAGTACTTC. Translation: CASSDARGQGVHEQYF.

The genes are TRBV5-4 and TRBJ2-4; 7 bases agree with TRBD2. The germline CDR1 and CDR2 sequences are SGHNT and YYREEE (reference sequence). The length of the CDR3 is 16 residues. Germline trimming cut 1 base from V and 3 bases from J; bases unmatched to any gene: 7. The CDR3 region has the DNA TGTGCCAGCAGCTTGCGGCGGGAGAATGGCAAAAACATTCAGTACTTC. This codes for CASSLRRENGKNIQYF.

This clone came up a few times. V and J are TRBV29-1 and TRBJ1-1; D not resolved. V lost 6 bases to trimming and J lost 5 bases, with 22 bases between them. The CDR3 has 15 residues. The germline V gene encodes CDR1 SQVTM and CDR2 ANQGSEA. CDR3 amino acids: CSVPRLDGKGTEAFF. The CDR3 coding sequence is TGCAGCGTACCCAGACTTGACGGGAAAGGGACTGAAGCTTTCTTT.

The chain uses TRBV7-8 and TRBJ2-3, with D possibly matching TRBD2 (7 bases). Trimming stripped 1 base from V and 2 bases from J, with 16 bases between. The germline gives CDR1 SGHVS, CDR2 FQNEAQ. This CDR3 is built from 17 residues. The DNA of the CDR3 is TGTGCCAGCAGCTTAGGGGGGGGCGGGAGCCTCACAGATACGCAGTATTTT. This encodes CASSLGGGGSLTDTQYF.

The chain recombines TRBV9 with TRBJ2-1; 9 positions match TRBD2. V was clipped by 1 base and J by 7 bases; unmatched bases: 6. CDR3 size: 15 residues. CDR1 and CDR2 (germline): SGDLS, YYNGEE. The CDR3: CASSVIAGGPNEQFF. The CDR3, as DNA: TGTGCCAGCAGCGTAATCGCGGGAGGGCCTAATGAGCAGTTCTTC.

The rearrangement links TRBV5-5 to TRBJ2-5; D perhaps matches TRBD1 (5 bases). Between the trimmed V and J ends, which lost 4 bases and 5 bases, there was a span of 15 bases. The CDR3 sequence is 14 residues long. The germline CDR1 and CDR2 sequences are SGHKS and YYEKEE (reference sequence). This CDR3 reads CASSPGIARETQYF. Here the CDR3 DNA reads TGTGCCAGCAGCCCAGGGATCGCCAGGGAGACCCAGTACTTC.

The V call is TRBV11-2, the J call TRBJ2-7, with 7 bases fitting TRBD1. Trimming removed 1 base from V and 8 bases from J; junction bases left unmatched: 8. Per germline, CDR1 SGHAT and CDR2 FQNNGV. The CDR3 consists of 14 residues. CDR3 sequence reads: CASSLGSGGTKQYF. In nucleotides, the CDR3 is TGTGCCAGCAGCTTAGGTTCAGGGGGTACAAAGCAGTACTTC.

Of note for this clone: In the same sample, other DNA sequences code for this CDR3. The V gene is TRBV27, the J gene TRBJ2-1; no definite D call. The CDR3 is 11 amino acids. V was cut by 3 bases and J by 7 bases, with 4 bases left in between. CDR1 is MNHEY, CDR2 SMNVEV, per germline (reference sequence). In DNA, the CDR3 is TGTGCCAGCAGTTTCTTAAATGAGCAGTTCTTC. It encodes CASSFLNEQFF.

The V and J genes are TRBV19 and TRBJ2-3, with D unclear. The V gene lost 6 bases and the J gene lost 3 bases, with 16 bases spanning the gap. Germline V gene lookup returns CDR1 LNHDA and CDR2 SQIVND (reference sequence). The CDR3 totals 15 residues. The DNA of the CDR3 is TGTGCCAGTAGCCACATGGTCTTCGGAACAGATACGCAGTATTTT. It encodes CASSHMVFGTDTQYF. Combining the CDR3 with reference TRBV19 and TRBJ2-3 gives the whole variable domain DGGITQSPKYLFRKEGQNVTLSCEQNLNHDAMYWYRQDPGQGLRLIYYSQIVNDFQKGDIAEGYSVSREKKESFPLTVTSAQKNPTAFYLCASSHMVFGTDTQYFGPGTRLTVL.

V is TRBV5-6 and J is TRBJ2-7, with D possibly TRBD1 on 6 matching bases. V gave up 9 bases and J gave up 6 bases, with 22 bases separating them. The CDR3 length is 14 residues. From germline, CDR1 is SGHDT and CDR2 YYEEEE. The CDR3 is CATQPQGSSLEQYF. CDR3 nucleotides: TGTGCCACTCAACCCCAGGGGTCCTCCCTCGAGCAGTACTTC.

CDR3 loop: CASSLTGAWTSYEQYF. CDR3 bases: TGTGCCAGCAGCCTCACAGGCGCCTGGACGTCCTACGAGCAGTACTTC. V gene TRBV5-5 combines with J gene TRBJ2-7; possibly TRBD1 for D (5 bases). Trimming shortened V by 4 bases and J by 1 base, and 18 bases separated the two germline ends. Germline loops: CDR1 SGHKS, CDR2 YYEKEE (reference sequence). The CDR3 loop spans 16 amino acids.

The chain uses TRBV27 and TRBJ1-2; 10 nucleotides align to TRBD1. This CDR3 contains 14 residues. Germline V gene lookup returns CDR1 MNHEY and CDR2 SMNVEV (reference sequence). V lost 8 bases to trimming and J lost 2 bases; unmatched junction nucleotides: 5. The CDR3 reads CASYSGQGNYGYTF. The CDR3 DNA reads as TGTGCCAGCTATTCGGGACAGGGGAACTATGGCTACACCTTC.

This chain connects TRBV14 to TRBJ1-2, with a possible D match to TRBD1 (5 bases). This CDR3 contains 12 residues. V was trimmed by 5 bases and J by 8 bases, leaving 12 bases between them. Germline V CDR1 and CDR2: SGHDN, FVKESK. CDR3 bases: TGTGCCAGCAGCATCACGGGGCGGGGCTACACCTTC. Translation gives CASSITGRGYTF. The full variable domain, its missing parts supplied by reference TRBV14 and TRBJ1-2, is EAGVTQFPSHSVIEKGQTVTLRCDPISGHDNLYWYRRVMGKEIKFLLHFVKESKQDESGMPNNRFLAERTGGTYSTLKVQPAELEDSGVYFCASSITGRGYTFGSGTRLTVV.

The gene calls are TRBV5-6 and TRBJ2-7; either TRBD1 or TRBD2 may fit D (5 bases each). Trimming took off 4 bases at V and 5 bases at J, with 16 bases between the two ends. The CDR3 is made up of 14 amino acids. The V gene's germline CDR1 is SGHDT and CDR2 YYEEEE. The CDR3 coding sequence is TGTGCCAGCAGCGTAGAGGGGTACCTCGACGAGCAGTACTTC. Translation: CASSVEGYLDEQYF.

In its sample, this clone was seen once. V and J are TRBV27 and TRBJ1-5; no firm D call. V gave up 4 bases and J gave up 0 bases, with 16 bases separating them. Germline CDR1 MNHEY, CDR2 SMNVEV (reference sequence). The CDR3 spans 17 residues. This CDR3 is CASSSNPAVYSNQPQHF. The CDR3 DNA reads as TGTGCCAGCAGTTCGAATCCGGCGGTCTATAGCAATCAGCCCCAGCATTTT.